The clone carrying this TCR beta chain has just a few counts. Its antigen is not known. This CDR3 is built from 16 residues. Germline lookup yields CDR1 MNHEY and CDR2 SMNVEV (reference sequence). Unmatched junction bases numbered 9, after V lost 6 bases and J lost 5 bases. The data are from a study of response to subunit inactivated influenza vaccine. Whole-study results and caveats: T cells newly recruited by each seasonal influenza vaccination are few, the authors suggested.

TCRdb fed the RT-PCR reads into MiXCR, producing one record per CDR3 protein. The sample has under 200,000 distinct CDR3 sequences, roughly 10% seen once; the top ten hold roughly a third. The sequenced sample was CD8+ T cells sorted from PBMCs, obtained 23 months after vaccination. This sequence originates from a man between 50 and 75 years old who received an inactivated influenza vaccine. The rearrangement joins TRBV27 to TRBJ2-3; 12 bases align to TRBD2. The chain's CDR3 is CASSHLAGGPGDTQYF. DNA for the CDR3: TGTGCCAGCAGCCACCTAGCGGGAGGGCCGGGAGATACGCAGTATTTT.